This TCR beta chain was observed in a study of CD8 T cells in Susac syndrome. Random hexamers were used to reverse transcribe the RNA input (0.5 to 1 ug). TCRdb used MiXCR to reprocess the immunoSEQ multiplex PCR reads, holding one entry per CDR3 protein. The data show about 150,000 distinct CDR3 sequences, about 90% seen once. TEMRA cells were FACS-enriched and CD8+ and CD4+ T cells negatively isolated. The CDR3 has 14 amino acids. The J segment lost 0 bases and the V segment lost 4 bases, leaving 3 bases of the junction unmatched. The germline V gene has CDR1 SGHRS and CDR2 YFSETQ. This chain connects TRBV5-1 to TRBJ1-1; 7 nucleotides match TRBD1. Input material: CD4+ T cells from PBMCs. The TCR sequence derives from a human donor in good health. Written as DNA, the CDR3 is TGCGCCAGCAGCCCGGGACAGATGAACACTGAAGCTTTCTTT. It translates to CASSPGQMNTEAFF.